Listed below are T cell receptor beta chains from one sample, sequenced in a study of blood T cell repertoires in COVID-19. Generated by immunoSEQ multiplex PCR, the TCRdb table keeps only in-frame clones and is missing some. This sample has nearly 95,000 clones, with 90% found just once. Sequencing used peripheral blood. All receptors come from a human donor with active COVID-19. The donor label of this sample is uncertain. CDR3s include the opening cysteine and the closing phenylalanine or tryptophan.

j_call cdr3_length v_call cdr3_aa
TRBJ1-2 15 TRBV5-6 CASSLGVTGENGYTF
TRBJ2-2 14 TRBV4-1 CASSQDRGSGELFF
TRBJ2-2 14 TRBV7-2 CASSLTTNTGELFF
TRBJ1-6 19 TRBV27 CASSFRGAAALIGNSPLHF
TRBJ1-2 15 TRBV5-6 CASSFTGNRVYGYTF
TRBJ2-5 14 TRBV7-8 CASSRGQGQETQYF
TRBJ1-3 16 TRBV7-3 CASSLSGAASGNTIYF
TRBJ1-2 15 TRBV9 CASSLGTGRSKGYTF
TRBJ2-3 16 TRBV4-3 CASSQVTSGRTDTQYF
TRBJ2-1 15 TRBV5-1 CASSDTTGVYNEQFF
TRBJ1-4 17 TRBV11-2 CASSLDREGTGYEKLFF
TRBJ1-2 13 TRBV6-1 CASSEDRDYGYTF
TRBJ1-1 14 TRBV19 CASTQQGVGTEAFF
TRBJ1-3 16 TRBV7-9 CASSSPKRNSGNTIYF
TRBJ2-1 16 TRBV9 CASSVVSDRGYNEQFF
TRBJ1-1 16 TRBV9 CASSVAPHRENTEAFF
TRBJ2-7 18 TRBV4-1 CASSQSTIAGKKSYEQYF
TRBJ1-3 14 TRBV30 CACYGTASGNTIYF
TRBJ1-2 13 TRBV6-5 CASSNQGFRGYTF
TRBJ1-1 16 TRBV6-6 CASRHGQGASLTEAFF
TRBJ2-3 17 TRBV3-1/TRBV3-2 CASSQSLPGTRTDTQYF
TRBJ2-7 15 TRBV7-9 CASSLDPGQGFEQYF
TRBJ2-1 18 TRBV7-2 CASSLWGLAASSYNEQFF
TRBJ2-3 16 TRBV19 CASSIKQAVGLDTQYF
TRBJ1-2 13 TRBV28 CASSLQGLYGYTF
TRBJ1-2 13 TRBV5-1 CASSITGGHGYTF
TRBJ2-1 17 TRBV4-3 CASSQEGGSSSYNEQFF
TRBJ2-2 15 TRBV5-1 CASSLGGANTGELFF
TRBJ2-7 14 TRBV7-2 CASRSGQGGAGQYF
TRBJ1-4 15 TRBV24-1 CATSDPRPGNEKLFF
TRBJ2-7 12 TRBV7-9 CASSLKLYEQYF
TRBJ2-5 15 TRBV7-2 CASSLGLTRQETQYF
TRBJ2-7 13 TRBV12-3/TRBV12-4 CASSTGVAYEQYF
TRBJ2-2 15 TRBV4-3 CASSQVQANTGELFF
TRBJ2-1 12 TRBV28 CASTSRYNEQFF
TRBJ1-3 14 TRBV5-1 CASSSQGAGNTIYF
TRBJ1-4 19 TRBV7-2 CASSLGRGRGLRGNEKLFF
TRBJ2-5 14 TRBV9 CASSAGLALETQYF
TRBJ2-3 13 TRBV3-1/TRBV3-2 CASRPTSTDTQYF
TRBJ2-1 15 TRBV11-2 CASSRDRGTYNEQFF
TRBJ2-3 15 TRBV10-1 CASSQMPGGADTQYF
TRBJ2-2 14 TRBV7-2 CASSLGSGTGELFF
TRBJ1-6 15 TRBV5-1 CASSLGAGYNSPLHF
TRBJ2-2 16 TRBV28 CASSQTGAVSTGELFF
TRBJ2-3 15 TRBV2 CASSRIAGLTDTQYF
TRBJ1-3 11 TRBV3-1/TRBV3-2 CASSLGNTIYF
TRBJ2-2 16 TRBV28 CASTNTGIYSTGELFF
TRBJ2-5 15 TRBV6-1 CASSDAGTSGETQYF
TRBJ1-1 12 TRBV7-9 CASSLGTGEAFF
TRBJ1-6 16 TRBV7-9 CASSLGQGFFNSPLHF
TRBJ1-1 11 TRBV4-1 CASSRGQGLRF
TRBJ2-7 11 TRBV29-1 CSVEQGHEQYF
TRBJ2-7 18 TRBV27 CASRPKHADTGGFYEQYF
TRBJ1-4 15 TRBV18 CASSRTDRANEKLFF
TRBJ2-5 14 TRBV2 CASSEIQAVKTQYF
TRBJ1-1 14 TRBV10-3 CAIREGQVNTEAFF
TRBJ2-4 16 TRBV7-9 CASSSGEGVPGGIQYF